This T cell receptor beta chain stems from a study of blood T cells in healthy people across ages (dated by TCRdb to about 2015). About the full investigation: Template switching captured roughly one uniquely barcoded TCR beta cDNA molecule per two T cells in model experiments. Age-related changes in TCR beta repertoire diversity were measured in the study by deep sequencing normalized with unique cDNA molecular identifiers. The donors were split into four age groups: young (average around 16 years), middle-aged (39), aged (approximately 60) and long-lived (under 85). The study analyzed two additional independent replicas of 1 million unique cDNA reads from the same blood draw for two donors, one aged 18 to 30 and one aged 80 or older.

Library creation used 5' RACE. Instrument on record: Illumina HiSeq 2500. A second PCR of roughly 6 to 12 cycles was run with a J-beta primer mix and a sample-barcoded 5' primer. A template-switch 5' adaptor carrying 12 random nucleotides introduced a unique molecular identifier onto each TCR beta cDNA molecule. At least 3 million CDR3-containing paired-end reads were obtained from each sample. First-strand cDNA was synthesized from all RNA with the Mint cDNA synthesis kit, primed by a TRBC-specific oligonucleotide. Following uracil-DNA glycosylase treatment, all cDNA underwent a first 18-cycle PCR with the universal primers M1SS and BC2_uni_R. Per the authors' processing: For normalization, 1 million high-quality reads, each with a distinct molecular identifier, were randomly selected from each sample. Reads with shared molecular identifiers were discarded instead of being binned into consensus sequences. MiTCR, set to a Q25 quality threshold and the strictest error-elimination algorithm, was used for CDR3 identification, clonotype clustering and error correction. A nonparametric unseen species model with Euler transformation was used to estimate a lower bound on total TCR beta diversity. The public reads were run again by TCRdb, first through fastp at Q25 and then through MiXCR, and only productive beta chains were kept. Under each unique CDR3 protein, matching rows form one entry showing the most common genes and DNA. In this record, the V and J calls reflect TCRdb's handling and not the investigators' own analysis. The sample has around 1,000,000 distinct CDR3 sequences on record, approximately 26% of them singletons. The ten largest clones capture around 0.7% of the sample.

The CDR3 contains 16 residues, cysteine and phenylalanine counted. The entry retains the CDR3 DNA only, 48 bases that are in frame from base 1. CDR1 and CDR2, looked up from the germline V gene, are LGHNA and YSLEER. V and J lose 0 bases and 5 bases, and a span of 15 bases separates them. The 39 donors, aged about 6 to 95 years, were systemically healthy Caucasian individuals from Russia. Each donor gave approximately 10 milliliters of peripheral blood, collected into EDTA-treated Vacutainer tubes. PBMCs were isolated by Ficoll-Paque density-gradient centrifugation, with at least 7 million obtained per sample. Total RNA, at least 5.5 micrograms per sample, was extracted from PBMCs with Trizol reagent. Naive CD45RAhigh/CD27high T cell percentages were measured by flow cytometry on a PBMC aliquot from every donor. Turning to this clonotype: No antigen is known for it. No base quality information exists; no much larger clone differs at one position.

What the research found in general, with its limitations: There was a strong correlation between observed TCR beta diversity and the percentage of naive T cells measured by flow cytometry. Bulk unsorted PBMC profiling prevented conclusive comparison of naive and antigen-experienced compartments. Observed TCR beta diversity per million T cells fell roughly linearly with age, and a significant reduction was already apparent by age roughly 40. Estimates of total diversity based on one million sequenced T cells were regarded as lower bounds and as underestimates. Donor CMV infection status was unknown, potentially confounding age-related changes in expanded clonotypes. Compared with the aged group, the long-lived group had more naive CD4+ T cells, fewer expanded clones and increased TCR diversity, a pattern suggesting age selection.

The sample also formed part of further work on T cells of mothers and their children. As that second study puts it: Nine systemically healthy Caucasian individuals, comprising three mothers and their six children, were included as donors. cDNA synthesis consumed the entire amount of extracted RNA, loaded at approximately 1.5 ug RNA in each 15 ul reaction. In the second PCR, the M1S primer added sample barcodes and 2-4 random nucleotides. Over 8 million TCR beta CDR3 reads came from each mother, compared with a few million reads from each child. In both related and unrelated pairs, thymic selection shapes the output of TCR recombination in a similar way, with inherited differences having only a minor effect. Related mother-child pairs always showed normalized repertoire overlap that was slightly higher than in unrelated mother-child pairs, though the difference was never significant. With a sensitivity of 90 to 100 clones per million clonotypes, no persistent microchimeric T cell clones were detected. Deep NGS was used in the study to compare the TCR beta repertoires of mothers and children and to look for features that separate related mother-child pairs from unrelated individuals. Mothers averaged about 40 +/- 4 years of age and children averaged about 12 +/- 4 years. After adapter ligation with NEBNext reagents, the libraries were sequenced on Illumina HiSeq 2000 with 100+100 nt paired-end reads. To avoid cross-contamination, the mother libraries and the child libraries were prepared a month apart and sequenced in separate runs. Between 500,000 and 2,000,000 distinct TCR beta clonotypes were identified per donor. Naive TCR beta clonotypes were estimated from low-frequency clonotypes matched to each donor's FACS-determined naive share, without sorting.

The TCR sequence derives from a girl between 2 and 10 years old in good health. The sequence is built from TRBV4-3 and TRBJ2-3; the D gene remains uncertain. Sequenced material: blood. The sequence in DNA is TGCGCCAGCAGCCAAGATATCTCCAGTTTGCAAGATACGCAGTATTTT. This translates into CASSQDISSLQDTQYF.